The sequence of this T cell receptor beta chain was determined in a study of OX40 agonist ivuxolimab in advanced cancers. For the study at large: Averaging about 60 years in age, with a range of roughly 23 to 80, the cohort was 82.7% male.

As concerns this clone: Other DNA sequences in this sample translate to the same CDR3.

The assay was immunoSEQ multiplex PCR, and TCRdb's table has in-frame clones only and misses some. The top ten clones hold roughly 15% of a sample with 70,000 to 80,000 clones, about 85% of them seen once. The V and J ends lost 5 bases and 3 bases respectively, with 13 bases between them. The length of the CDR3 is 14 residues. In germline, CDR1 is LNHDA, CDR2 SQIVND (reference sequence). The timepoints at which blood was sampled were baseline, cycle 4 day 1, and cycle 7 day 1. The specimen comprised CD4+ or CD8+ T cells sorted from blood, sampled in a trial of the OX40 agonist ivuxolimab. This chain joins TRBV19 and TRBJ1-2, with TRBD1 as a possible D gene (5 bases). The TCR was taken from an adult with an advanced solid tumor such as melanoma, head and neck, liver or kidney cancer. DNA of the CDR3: TGTGCCAGTAGTGTTACCGGGACGGACTATGGCTACACCTTC. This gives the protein CASSVTGTDYGYTF.